Listed here are 20 T cell receptor beta chains from one sample, sequenced in a study of cytomegalovirus exposure and HLA in healthy donors. PCR involved 60 Vbeta and 13 Jbeta primers. Some clones are missing from TCRdb's copy, which holds only in-frame ones; the method was immunoSEQ multiplex PCR. The table has around 160,000 clones, 60% to 85% seen once. Input material: PBMCs. All receptors derive from a man aged 40-49 years in good health and CMV-seropositive.

The chain is built from TRBV28 and TRBJ2-1; 7 nucleotides match TRBD2. This CDR3 has 18 residues. Germline CDR1 is MDHEN and CDR2 is SYDVKM. Trimming removed 3 bases from V and 8 bases from J; junction bases left unmatched: 19. CDR3 residues: CASSFAGVEGGAIHEQFF. CDR3 nucleotides: TGTGCCAGCAGTTTCGCAGGAGTGGAGGGAGGGGCGATCCATGAGCAGTTCTTC.

The CDR3 loop is CTSSHLSGRKYNEQFF. The CDR3 region has the DNA TGCACCAGCAGCCACCTAAGCGGGAGGAAATACAATGAGCAGTTCTTC. J is TRBJ2-1 and V is TRBV1; TRBD2, the table's D call, lacks a check against the DNA. TRBV1 is a known pseudogene. This CDR3 has 16 residues.

The J gene is TRBJ2-7, the V gene TRBV5-8; D might be TRBD2 (5 bases). The CDR3 has 13 residues. The germline V and J ends were trimmed by 4 bases and 6 bases, with 14 bases remaining between them. The V gene's germline CDR1 is SGHTS and CDR2 YDEGEE. The CDR3 reads CASSRGPVVEQYF. CDR3 nucleotides: TGTGCCAGCAGCCGAGGGCCTGTAGTCGAGCAGTACTTC.

This clone has only a few counts. The CDR3 bases are TGTGCCAGCAACGGACAGGGAACTAATGAAAAACTGTTTTTT. It translates to CASNGQGTNEKLFF. V is TRBV2 and J is TRBJ1-4; 8 nucleotides line up with TRBD1. Germline loops: CDR1 SNHLY, CDR2 FYNNEI. V trimming: 7 bases; J trimming: 1 base; junction bases outside the gene matches: 2. CDR3 length equals 14 residues. Combining the CDR3 with reference TRBV2 and TRBJ1-4 gives the whole variable domain EPEVTQTPSHQVTQMGQEVILRCVPISNHLYFYWYRQILGQKVEFLVSFYNNEISEKSEIFDDQFSVERPDGSNFTLKIRSTKLEDSAMYFCASNGQGTNEKLFFGSGTQLSVL.

This sequence joins TRBV7-9 and TRBJ2-3, with 9 bases lining up with TRBD1. CDR1 SEHNR and CDR2 FQNEAQ come from the germline V gene (reference sequence). The length of the CDR3 is 14 residues. The V and J ends lost 8 bases and 2 bases, in that order; junction bases with no gene match: 5. The CDR3 DNA reads as TGTGCCAGCGAGCGGACAGGGGACACAGATACGCAGTATTTT. Its protein product is CASERTGDTDTQYF.

DNA of the CDR3: TGCAGCGTTGTGAGAGCGGGAGAATACGAGCAGTACTTC. This sequence encodes CSVVRAGEYEQYF. This sequence joins TRBV29-1 and TRBJ2-7; TRBD2 aligns across 8 bases. This CDR3 spans 13 amino acids. In germline, CDR1 is SQVTM, CDR2 ANQGSEA. The V segment lost 4 bases and the J segment 4 bases; nucleotides outside the gene matches: 6.

The rearrangement links TRBV28 to TRBJ2-7; 9 positions match TRBD2. V dropped 4 bases and J dropped 6; count of bases not matched to a gene: 13. This CDR3 has 16 amino acids. The germline V gene has CDR1 MDHEN and CDR2 SYDVKM. The CDR3 sequence: CASSWSQTSGLPEQYF. CDR3 nucleotides: TGTGCCAGCAGTTGGTCCCAGACTAGCGGTCTACCCGAGCAGTACTTC.

The chain uses TRBV5-4 and TRBJ1-1; TRBD1 matches 9 bases. The V gene end was trimmed by 4 bases and the J gene end by 4 bases; junction bases not matched to a gene: 8. CDR3 length: 15 amino acids. The V gene's germline CDR1 is SGHNT and CDR2 YYREEE (reference sequence). CDR3 nucleotide sequence: TGTGCCAGCAGCCCGGGACAGGGTTTTCTCACTGAAGCTTTCTTT. Protein product: CASSPGQGFLTEAFF.

The rearrangement joins TRBV10-1 to TRBJ2-1, with 7 nucleotides matching TRBD1. This CDR3 spans 15 amino acids. V was clipped by 4 bases and J by 3 bases; unmatched bases: 6. Germline V gene lookup returns CDR1 WNHNN and CDR2 SYGVQD (reference sequence). The CDR3 spells CASSVTGVVYNEQFF. The CDR3, as DNA: TGCGCCAGCAGTGTTACAGGGGTAGTCTACAATGAGCAGTTCTTC.

The rearrangement links TRBV11-3 to TRBJ2-5; 7 nucleotides agree with TRBD2. Germline values: CDR1 SGHNT, CDR2 YENEEA. The CDR3 is made up of 14 amino acids. V shed 5 bases, J shed 4 bases, and the junction held 7 bases outside the gene matches. The CDR3 loop is CASSPGGFGETQYF. The CDR3 nucleotides are TGTGCCAGCAGCCCGGGAGGTTTTGGAGAGACCCAGTACTTC.

V and J are TRBV5-5 and TRBJ1-1, with D possibly matching TRBD1 (5 bases). Germline CDR1 reads SGHKS; CDR2 reads YYEKEE (reference sequence). V was pared by 2 bases and J by 3 bases, with 11 bases between. The CDR3 is made up of 14 amino acids. CDR3 residues: CASSFSGGDTEAFF. The DNA for the CDR3 is TGTGCCAGCAGCTTCTCGGGGGGGGACACTGAAGCTTTCTTT.

The rearrangement uses TRBV12-5 and TRBJ2-2; 12 bases are shared with TRBD2. Germline V gene sequence: CDR1 LGHNT, CDR2 FRNRAP. The CDR3 extends over 20 amino acids. Germline trimming cut 5 bases from V and 3 bases from J; bases unmatched to any gene: 16. This CDR3 is CASGPTGLAGTLKHTGELFF. CDR3 DNA sequence: TGTGCTAGTGGTCCCACCGGACTAGCGGGAACGTTGAAGCACACCGGGGAGCTGTTTTTT.

The chain joins TRBV10-3 to TRBJ2-7, with D possibly TRBD2 on 6 matching bases. This CDR3 comprises 13 residues. Trimming pared 6 bases from V and 3 bases from J, leaving 12 bases between. The germline CDR1 and CDR2 sequences are ENHRY and SYGVKD. The CDR3 coding sequence is TGTGCCATCAGGTCGGGGGAGGACTACGAGCAGTACTTC. Protein: CAIRSGEDYEQYF.

J is TRBJ1-1 and V is TRBV29-1, with D possibly being TRBD1 (6 bases). The ends were cut back, 4 bases at V and 5 bases at J, with 14 bases in the middle. Germline assignment: CDR1 SQVTM and CDR2 ANQGSEA. The CDR3 consists of 13 residues. CDR3 in amino acids: CSVGQGLGTEAFF. In DNA form, the CDR3 reads TGCAGCGTTGGGCAGGGGCTAGGAACTGAAGCTTTCTTT.

The chain couples TRBV29-1 to TRBJ1-1; D is unclear. CDR1 and CDR2 (germline): SQVTM, ANQGSEA. The germline V and J ends were trimmed by 0 bases and 5 bases, with 16 bases remaining between them. CDR3 length: 15 amino acids. This chain's CDR3 is CSVEENEGLRTEAFF. The CDR3 DNA sequence: TGCAGCGTTGAAGAAAACGAGGGTCTAAGGACTGAAGCTTTCTTT.

This clone has just a few counts. The chain joins TRBV4-1 to TRBJ2-2; 15 bases are shared with TRBD2. Germline loops: CDR1 MGHRA, CDR2 YSYEKL. The CDR3 covers 19 residues. After removal of 5 bases from V and 4 bases from J, the junction contained 11 bases not matched to a gene. This chain's CDR3 is CASSAGGLAGGLSTGELFF. In DNA form, the CDR3 reads TGCGCCAGCAGCGCCGGGGGACTAGCGGGAGGTCTGAGCACCGGGGAGCTGTTTTTT.

The chain combines TRBV19 with TRBJ1-4; TRBD1 matches at 7 bases. This CDR3 spans 13 amino acids. Unmatched junction bases numbered 6, after V lost 6 bases and J lost 8 bases. From germline, CDR1 is LNHDA and CDR2 SQIVND (reference sequence). The CDR3 DNA is TGTGCCAGTAGCCAACGACAGGGAGAAAAACTGTTTTTT. Its protein is CASSQRQGEKLFF.

CDR3 region: CASSLGAGSGREQFF. CDR3 nucleotides: TGCGCCAGCAGCCTAGGAGCGGGATCGGGCCGAGAGCAGTTCTTC. The rearrangement joins TRBV5-1 to TRBJ2-1; 7 nucleotides match TRBD2. This CDR3 spans 15 amino acids. With 4 bases clipped from V and 10 bases from J, the junction kept 14 bases outside the gene matches. CDR1 SGHRS and CDR2 YFSETQ come from the germline V gene.

The J gene is TRBJ2-2, the V gene TRBV7-6, with D hard to call. This CDR3 has 16 amino acids. The V and J ends lost 2 bases and 6 bases respectively, with 16 bases between them. CDR1 is SGHVS, CDR2 FNYEAQ, per germline. This chain's CDR3 is CASSLSGASWAGELFF. The CDR3 DNA sequence: TGTGCCAGCAGCTTATCTGGAGCGAGTTGGGCCGGGGAGCTGTTTTTT.

This clone has a handful of counts. The chain employs TRBV5-1 and TRBJ2-3; 8 bases agree with TRBD2. Germline values: CDR1 SGHRS, CDR2 YFSETQ. The J segment lost 1 base and the V segment lost 7 bases, leaving 8 bases of the junction unmatched. This CDR3 is built from 15 residues. As DNA, the CDR3 is TGCGCCAGCCACTCGGGACTAGAGCGCACAGATACGCAGTATTTT. Amino acids: CASHSGLERTDTQYF.